Below are 12 T cell receptor beta chains sequenced from a single sample in a study of T cells expressing NK-cell markers. TCRdb reworked the 5' RACE reads into one entry per CDR3 protein, no DNA. This repertoire comprises about 440,000 distinct CDR3 sequences; its ten largest clones make up approximately 7%. Sequenced: blood T cells: a sorted CD56 or NKG2C T cell subset, CD4+ or CD8+ T cells, or bulk PBMC T cells (not recorded which). These receptors all come from a woman between 18 and 75 years old in good health.

The chain joins TRBV4-3 to TRBJ2-1; TCRdb's assignment of TRBD1 cannot be checked, as there is no DNA. The CDR3 loop spans 15 amino acids. Germline V gene sequence: CDR1 LGHNA, CDR2 YSLEER. CDR3 sequence: CASSQGDSSYNEQFF.

The chain recombines TRBV7-9 with TRBJ2-7; as DNA is missing, the TRBD1 call by TCRdb cannot be tested. The germline CDR1 and CDR2 sequences are SEHNR and FQNEAQ (reference sequence). The CDR3 consists of 14 residues. The chain's CDR3 is CASSPPGTGYEQYF.

The chain has TRBV7-2 and TRBJ2-4; lacking DNA, the TRBD2 call made by TCRdb goes unchecked. Germline V gene data show CDR1 as SGHTA and CDR2 as FQGNSA. The CDR3 totals 11 residues. CDR3 protein: CASSARGIQYF.

The chain recombines TRBV12-3 or TRBV12-4 with TRBJ1-4; checking the TCRdb D call of TRBD1 is not possible without DNA. The length of the CDR3 is 16 residues. This chain's CDR3 is CASSLRGQGQGEKLFF.

The chain couples TRBV13 to TRBJ2-3; lacking DNA, the TRBD1 call made by TCRdb goes unchecked. Germline CDR1 PRHDT, CDR2 FYEKMQ (reference sequence). This CDR3 is built from 15 residues. This chain's CDR3 is CASSPAPPGLDTQYF.

The chain joins TRBV29-1 to TRBJ1-1; absent DNA, TCRdb's TRBD1 call cannot be checked. There are 14 residues in the CDR3. Germline V gives CDR1 SQVTM, CDR2 ANQGSEA. The CDR3 sequence is CSVVGRQPNTEAFF.

The V gene is TRBV15, the J gene TRBJ2-7; TCRdb lists TRBD1, though no DNA is available to test this call. The germline V gene encodes CDR1 LNHNV and CDR2 YYDKDF (reference sequence). The CDR3 contains 16 residues. CDR3: CATSSGRREGVYEQYF.

This chain links TRBV12-3 or TRBV12-4 with TRBJ1-1; TCRdb picks TRBD1, but there is no DNA to check that call. This CDR3 has 15 amino acids. The CDR3 here is CASSKPGQGNTEAFF.

The chain has TRBV7-9 and TRBJ2-1; as DNA is missing, the TRBD1 call by TCRdb cannot be tested. The V gene's germline CDR1 is SEHNR and CDR2 FQNEAQ (reference sequence). This CDR3 spans 15 amino acids. The CDR3 here is CASSLEGGISNEQFF.

The chain uses TRBV7-2 and TRBJ2-3. Germline CDR1 reads SGHTA; CDR2 reads FQGNSA. The CDR3 covers 14 residues. Here the CDR3 reads CASSLAVSTDTQYF. Full variable domain (missing parts from reference TRBV7-2 and TRBJ2-3): GAGVSQSPSNKVTEKGKDVELRCDPISGHTALYWYRQSLGQGLEFLIYFQGNSAPDKSGLPSDRFSAERTGGSVSTLTIQRTQQEDSAVYLCASSLAVSTDTQYFGPGTRLTVL.

The gene calls are TRBV12-3 or TRBV12-4 and TRBJ2-5; with no DNA, the TCRdb D assignment of TRBD1 cannot be verified. The CDR3 runs to 14 residues. The chain's CDR3 is CASSSTGWGETQYF.

The chain has TRBV6-2 or TRBV6-3 and TRBJ1-1. Germline assignment: CDR1 MNHEY and CDR2 SVGEGT. The CDR3 extends over 14 amino acids. The CDR3 region is CASSVLRGRGEAFF.